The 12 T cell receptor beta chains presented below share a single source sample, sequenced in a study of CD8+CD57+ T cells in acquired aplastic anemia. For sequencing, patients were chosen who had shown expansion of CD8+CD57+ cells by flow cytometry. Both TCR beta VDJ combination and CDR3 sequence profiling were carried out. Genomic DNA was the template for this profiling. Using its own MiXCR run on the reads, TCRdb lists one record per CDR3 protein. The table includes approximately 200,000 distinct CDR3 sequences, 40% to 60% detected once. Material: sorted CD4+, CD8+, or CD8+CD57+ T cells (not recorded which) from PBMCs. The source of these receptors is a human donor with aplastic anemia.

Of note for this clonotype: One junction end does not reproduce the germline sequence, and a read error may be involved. The CDR3 DNA reads TGTGCCACCAAACAGGGGCTAGCGGGGGGTAGCACTGATACGCAGTATTTT. Translated, it gives CATKQGLAGGSTDTQYF. The chain recombines TRBV15 with TRBJ2-3; 11 nucleotides agree with TRBD2. This CDR3 is built from 17 residues. Germline lookup yields CDR1 LNHNV and CDR2 YYDKDF (reference sequence).

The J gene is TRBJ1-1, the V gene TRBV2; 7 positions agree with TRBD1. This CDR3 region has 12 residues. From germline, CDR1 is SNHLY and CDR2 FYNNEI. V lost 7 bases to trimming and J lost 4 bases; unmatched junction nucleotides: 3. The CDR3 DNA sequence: TGTGCCAGCACGACAGGGATCACTGAAGCTTTCTTT. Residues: CASTTGITEAFF.

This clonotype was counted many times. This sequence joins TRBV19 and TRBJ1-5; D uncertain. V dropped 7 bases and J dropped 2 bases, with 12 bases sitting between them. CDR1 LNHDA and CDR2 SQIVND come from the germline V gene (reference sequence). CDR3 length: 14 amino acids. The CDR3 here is CASTPAGGNQPQHF. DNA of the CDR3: TGTGCCAGTACCCCCGCAGGAGGCAATCAGCCCCAGCATTTT.

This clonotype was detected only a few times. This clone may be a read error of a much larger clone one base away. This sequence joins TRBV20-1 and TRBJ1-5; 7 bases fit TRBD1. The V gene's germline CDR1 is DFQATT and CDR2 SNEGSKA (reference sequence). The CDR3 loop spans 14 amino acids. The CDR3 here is CRDPTGTGNRPQHF. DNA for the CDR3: TGCAGGGACCCGACAGGGACGGGGAATCGGCCCCAGCATTTT.

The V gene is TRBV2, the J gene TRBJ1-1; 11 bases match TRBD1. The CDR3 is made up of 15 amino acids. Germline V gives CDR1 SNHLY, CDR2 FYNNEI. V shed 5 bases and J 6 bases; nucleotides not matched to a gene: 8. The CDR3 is CASSREGQGVAEAFF. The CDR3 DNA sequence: TGTGCCAGCAGTAGAGAGGGACAGGGGGTCGCTGAAGCTTTCTTT. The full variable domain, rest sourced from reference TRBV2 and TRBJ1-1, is EPEVTQTPSHQVTQMGQEVILRCVPISNHLYFYWYRQILGQKVEFLVSFYNNEISEKSEIFDDQFSVERPDGSNFTLKIRSTKLEDSAMYFCASSREGQGVAEAFFGQGTRLTVV.

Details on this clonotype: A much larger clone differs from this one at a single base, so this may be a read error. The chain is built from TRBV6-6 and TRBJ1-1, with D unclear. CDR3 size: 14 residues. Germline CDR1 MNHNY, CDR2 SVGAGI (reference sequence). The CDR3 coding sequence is TGTGCCAGCACCCAAGGTAGGGAGAACGCTGAAGCTTTCTTT. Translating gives CASTQGRENAEAFF.

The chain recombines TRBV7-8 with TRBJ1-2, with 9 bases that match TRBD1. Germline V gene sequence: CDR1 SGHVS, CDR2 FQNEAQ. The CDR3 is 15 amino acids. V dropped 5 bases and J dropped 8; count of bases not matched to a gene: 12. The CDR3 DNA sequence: TGTGCCAGCAGCGCCACAACAGGGGGCTTGGGAGGCTACACCTTC. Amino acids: CASSATTGGLGGYTF.

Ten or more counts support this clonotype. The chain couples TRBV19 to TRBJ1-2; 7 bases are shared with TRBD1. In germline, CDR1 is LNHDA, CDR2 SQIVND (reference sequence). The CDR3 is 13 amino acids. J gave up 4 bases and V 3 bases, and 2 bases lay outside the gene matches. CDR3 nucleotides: TGTGCCAGTAGTATCGGGACAGCCTATGGCTACACCTTC. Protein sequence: CASSIGTAYGYTF.

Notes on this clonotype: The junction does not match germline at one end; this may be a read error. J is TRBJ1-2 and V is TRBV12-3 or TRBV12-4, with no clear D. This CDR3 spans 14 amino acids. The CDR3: CASSSHNTNYGCTF. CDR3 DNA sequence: TGTGCCAGCAGTTCACATAATACTAACTATGGCTGCACCTTC.

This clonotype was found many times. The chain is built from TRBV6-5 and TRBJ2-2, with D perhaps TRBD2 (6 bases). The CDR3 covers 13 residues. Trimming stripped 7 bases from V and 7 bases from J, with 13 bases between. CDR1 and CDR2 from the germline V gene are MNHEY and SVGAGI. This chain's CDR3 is CASIDLGGGELFF. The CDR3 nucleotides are TGTGCCAGCATCGACCTGGGGGGCGGGGAGCTGTTTTTT.

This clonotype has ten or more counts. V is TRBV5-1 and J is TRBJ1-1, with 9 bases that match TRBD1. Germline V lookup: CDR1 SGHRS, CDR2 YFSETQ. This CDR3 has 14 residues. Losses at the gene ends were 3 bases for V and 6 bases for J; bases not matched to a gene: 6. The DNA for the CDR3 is TGCGCCAGCAGCTCCCCCCGACAGGGGGCTGAAGCTTTCTTT. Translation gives CASSSPRQGAEAFF.

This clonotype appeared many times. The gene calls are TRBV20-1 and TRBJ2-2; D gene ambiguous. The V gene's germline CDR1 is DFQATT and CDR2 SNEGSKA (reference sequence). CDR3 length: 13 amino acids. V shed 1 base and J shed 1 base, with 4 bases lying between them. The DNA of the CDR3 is TGCAGTGCTAGAGTTCAGAACACCGGGGAGCTGTTTTTT. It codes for CSARVQNTGELFF.